The 11 T cell receptor beta chains reported below all come from one sample, sequenced in a study of blood T cell repertoires in COVID-19. Sequencing was performed with immunoSEQ multiplex PCR; in TCRdb, only in-frame clones are kept and a portion is missing. Of around 300,000 clones in the sample, 65% to 90% were seen once. Sample: peripheral blood. The receptors here all came from a human donor in a cohort sampled during active COVID-19.

The chain joins TRBV6-5 to TRBJ1-1; TRBD1 might be the D (5 bases). Trimming removed 2 bases from V and 12 bases from J, with 10 bases in between. The CDR3 is made up of 11 amino acids. Germline lookup yields CDR1 MNHEY and CDR2 SVGAGI. The CDR3 coding sequence is TGTGCCAGCAGTTACGGGGGGGAAACTTTCTTT. Residues: CASSYGGETFF.

This chain joins TRBV7-2 and TRBJ2-7, with TRBD1 as a possible D gene (6 bases). The CDR3 extends over 14 amino acids. Trimming took off 0 bases at V and 4 bases at J, with 10 bases between the two ends. Germline lookup yields CDR1 SGHTA and CDR2 FQGNSA. CDR3: CASSLASGAYEQYF. In DNA form, the CDR3 reads TGTGCCAGCAGCTTAGCGTCAGGGGCGTACGAGCAGTACTTC.

This clone has ten or more counts. In DNA, the CDR3 is TGTGCCAGCAGCTTGGTATCTTTCAACTATGGCTACACCTTC. This sequence encodes CASSLVSFNYGYTF. The gene calls are TRBV5-6 and TRBJ1-2; no reliable D call. Per germline, CDR1 SGHDT and CDR2 YYEEEE. CDR3 length: 14 amino acids. V was trimmed by 0 bases and J by 2 bases, leaving 8 bases between them.

V is TRBV19 and J is TRBJ1-2; D is ambiguous. This CDR3 is 16 amino acids long. Germline lookup yields CDR1 LNHDA and CDR2 SQIVND (reference sequence). Trimming took 0 bases from V and 4 from J, leaving 15 bases between them. CDR3 sequence reads: CASSIDLAAPGYGYTF. Written as DNA, the CDR3 is TGTGCCAGTAGTATAGATTTGGCGGCGCCCGGCTATGGCTACACCTTC.

The rearrangement joins TRBV7-9 to TRBJ2-1, with TRBD2 matching 13 bases. Germline V lookup: CDR1 SEHNR, CDR2 FQNEAQ (reference sequence). There are 15 residues in the CDR3. V lost 5 bases, J lost 6 bases, and 4 bases stayed unmatched. As DNA, the CDR3 is TGTGCCAGCAGCACAAGGACTAGCGGGGGCAATGAGCAGTTCTTC. This encodes CASSTRTSGGNEQFF.

V gene TRBV29-1 combines with J gene TRBJ1-2; no reliable D call. CDR3 size: 12 residues. Germline V gene data show CDR1 as SQVTM and CDR2 as ANQGSEA. The V gene lost 6 bases and the J gene lost 8 bases, with 16 bases spanning the gap. The CDR3 sequence is CSVTDGVGGYTF. CDR3 bases: TGCAGCGTGACGGACGGGGTGGGAGGCTACACCTTC. Full variable domain (outside the CDR3, taken from reference TRBV29-1 and TRBJ1-2): SAVISQKPSRDICQRGTSLTIQCQVDSQVTMMFWYRQQPGQSLTLIATANQGSEATYESGFVIDKFPISRPNLTFSTLTVSNMSPEDSSIYLCSVTDGVGGYTFGSGTRLTVV.

Concerning this clone itself: The sample has other DNA sequences that encode this CDR3 too. The chain links TRBV5-1 to TRBJ1-1, with D maybe TRBD1 (5 bases). The CDR3 length is 14 residues. Germline V gives CDR1 SGHRS, CDR2 YFSETQ. The V and J ends lost 0 bases and 4 bases respectively, with 10 bases between them. The CDR3 DNA reads as TGCGCCAGCAGCTTGGCCGGGGGTGGCACTGAAGCTTTCTTT. Protein sequence: CASSLAGGGTEAFF.

J is TRBJ1-2 and V is TRBV18, with D perhaps TRBD1 (5 bases). Germline loops: CDR1 KGHSH, CDR2 LQKENI. The CDR3 consists of 13 residues. V gave up 5 bases and J gave up 4 bases, with 11 bases separating them. CDR3 protein: CASSEEGTYGYTF. The CDR3 DNA sequence: TGTGCCAGCTCAGAGGAGGGGACCTATGGCTACACCTTC.

The V call is TRBV6-1, the J call TRBJ1-3; no definite D call. Trimming shortened V by 2 bases and J by 0 bases, and 11 bases separated the two germline ends. From germline, CDR1 is MNHNS and CDR2 SASEGT. The CDR3 extends over 16 amino acids. Here the CDR3 reads CASSEFFHHSGNTIYF. The DNA of the CDR3 is TGTGCCAGCAGTGAATTTTTCCATCACTCTGGAAACACCATATATTTT.

This clone was counted once. This sequence joins TRBV29-1 and TRBJ1-2; 7 positions match TRBD1. Germline loops: CDR1 SQVTM, CDR2 ANQGSEA. Trimming at V came to 1 base and at J to 8 bases, leaving 7 bases not matched to a gene. The CDR3 loop spans 13 amino acids. DNA for the CDR3: TGCAGCGTTGAAGCGACAGGGCAGTACGGCTACACCTTC. This sequence encodes CSVEATGQYGYTF.

CDR3 bases: TGTGCCATCAGTGAGTCAGGGTCCGGAGGCACCATATATTTT. Translating gives CAISESGSGGTIYF. V and J are TRBV10-3 and TRBJ1-3; D remains ambiguous. Germline V lookup: CDR1 ENHRY, CDR2 SYGVKD. This CDR3 is 14 amino acids long. Trimming cost V 0 bases and J 9 bases, with 12 bases left between them.